Listed below are T cell receptor beta chains from one sample, sequenced in a study of blood T cells in healthy people across ages. MiXCR, applied by TCRdb to the 5' RACE reads, yields one record per CDR3 protein. The table includes about 1.4 million distinct CDR3 sequences, roughly 60% detected once. The sample consisted of blood. Receptor source: a man aged 18 to 29 in good health. Both conserved end residues are part of each CDR3. A D gene is named only where the DNA matches it firmly. Clone size appears in some rows only: once, few, many, or a class for an expanded clone.

J gene: TRBJ2-6
D gene: TRBD2
clone size: -
V gene: TRBV6-2/TRBV6-3
CDR3 DNA: TGTGCCAGCAGTTACGGCGGGGGGCCATCTGAGGCCAACGTCCTGACTTTC
CDR3 protein: CASSYGGGPSEANVLTF

J gene: TRBJ1-1
D gene: TRBD1
clone size: few
V gene: TRBV6-2/TRBV6-3
CDR3 DNA: TGTGCCAGCAGTTACTCCACCGGGACAGGGGCGATGAACACTGAAGCTTTCTTT
CDR3 protein: CASSYSTGTGAMNTEAFF

J gene: TRBJ1-5
D gene: -
clone size: once
V gene: TRBV5-1
CDR3 DNA: TGCGCCTACTTGCAGGGGTACAATCAGCCCCAGCATTTT
CDR3 protein: CAYLQGYNQPQHF

J gene: TRBJ2-7
D gene: TRBD1
clone size: few
V gene: TRBV7-9
CDR3 DNA: TGTGCCAGCAGCTTCACTTCCGGGACAGCAAAATACGAGCAGTACTTC
CDR3 protein: CASSFTSGTAKYEQYF

J gene: TRBJ2-7
D gene: TRBD1
clone size: -
V gene: TRBV14
CDR3 DNA: TGTGCCAGCAGCCAACGGAGGACAGGGGTGTACGAGCAGTACTTC
CDR3 protein: CASSQRRTGVYEQYF

J gene: TRBJ2-7
D gene: -
clone size: once
V gene: TRBV7-8
CDR3 DNA: TGTGCCAGCAGCTTACGAGCGGACTCCTACGAGCAGTACTTC
CDR3 protein: CASSLRADSYEQYF

J gene: TRBJ1-6
D gene: -
clone size: -
V gene: TRBV2
CDR3 DNA: TGTGCCAGCAGTGAAATTGTAGGTTTGAATTCACCCCTCCACTTT
CDR3 protein: CASSEIVGLNSPLHF

J gene: TRBJ2-7
D gene: -
clone size: -
V gene: TRBV11-2
CDR3 DNA: TGTGCCAGCAGCTTCCTACAGGACGAGCAGTACTTC
CDR3 protein: CASSFLQDEQYF

J gene: TRBJ2-1
D gene: TRBD2
clone size: -
V gene: TRBV29-1
CDR3 DNA: TGCAGCGCCTGGAGCGAGCGGGAGCGAAATGAGCAGTTCTTC
CDR3 protein: CSAWSERERNEQFF

J gene: TRBJ2-5
D gene: -
clone size: once
V gene: TRBV7-9
CDR3 DNA: TGTGCCAGCAGCTGGTGGGTAGCGAGCAAGACCCAGTACTTC
CDR3 protein: CASSWWVASKTQYF

J gene: TRBJ1-3
D gene: -
clone size: -
V gene: TRBV3-1
CDR3 DNA: TGTGCCAGCAGCGATCACGGACTCGACTCTGGAAACACCATATATTTT
CDR3 protein: CASSDHGLDSGNTIYF

J gene: TRBJ2-7
D gene: -
clone size: -
V gene: TRBV20-1
CDR3 DNA: TGCAGTGCTAGAGATCCGGGAACAGCGAGCTCCTACGAGCAGTACTTC
CDR3 protein: CSARDPGTASSYEQYF

J gene: TRBJ2-7
D gene: TRBD2
clone size: -
V gene: TRBV6-5
CDR3 DNA: TGTGCCAGCACCCCCGGGGAGGGTGCCGAGCAGTACTTC
CDR3 protein: CASTPGEGAEQYF

J gene: TRBJ1-4
D gene: -
clone size: once
V gene: TRBV28
CDR3 DNA: TGTGCCAGCGCCATAGGTGGGGTGAATGAAAAACTGTTTTTT
CDR3 protein: CASAIGGVNEKLFF

J gene: TRBJ1-2
D gene: -
clone size: -
V gene: TRBV10-3
CDR3 DNA: TGTGCCATCAAAGAGGGCTATGGCTACACCTTC
CDR3 protein: CAIKEGYGYTF

J gene: TRBJ1-2
D gene: -
clone size: few
V gene: TRBV15
CDR3 DNA: TGTGCCACCAGCAGAGACAGGGGCGGGCCTTATGGCTACACCTTC
CDR3 protein: CATSRDRGGPYGYTF

J gene: TRBJ1-1
D gene: -
clone size: -
V gene: TRBV4-1
CDR3 DNA: TGCGCCAGCAGCTTTCGGTATGAAGCTTTCTTT
CDR3 protein: CASSFRYEAFF

J gene: TRBJ2-3
D gene: -
clone size: -
V gene: TRBV25-1
CDR3 DNA: TGTGCCAGCAGTCAAACTAAGTCAGGGGACCCTGGGATGAGTACGCAGTATTTT
CDR3 protein: CASSQTKSGDPGMSTQYF

J gene: TRBJ2-3
D gene: -
clone size: -
V gene: TRBV7-8
CDR3 DNA: TGTGCCAGCAGCTTAGGGGTTTTAGATACGCAGTATTTT
CDR3 protein: CASSLGVLDTQYF

J gene: TRBJ2-7
D gene: -
clone size: -
V gene: TRBV29-1
CDR3 DNA: TGCAGCGCGGGGGGCGGCGACGAGCAGTACTTC
CDR3 protein: CSAGGGDEQYF

J gene: TRBJ2-7
D gene: TRBD2
clone size: once
V gene: TRBV6-5
CDR3 DNA: TGTGCCAGCAGATCCGGGACTAGCGTCCACGAGCAGTACTTC
CDR3 protein: CASRSGTSVHEQYF

J gene: TRBJ2-5
D gene: TRBD2
clone size: -
V gene: TRBV3-1
CDR3 DNA: TGTGCCAGCAGCCAAGAACTAGCGGGGGTTGGGCAGTACTTC
CDR3 protein: CASSQELAGVGQYF

J gene: TRBJ1-4
D gene: -
clone size: once
V gene: TRBV28
CDR3 DNA: TGTGCCAGCAGTTTTCGCAGCAGAATGAGAGAAAAACTGTTTTTT
CDR3 protein: CASSFRSRMREKLFF

J gene: TRBJ2-1
D gene: TRBD2
clone size: -
V gene: TRBV12-3/TRBV12-4
CDR3 DNA: TGTGCCAGCAGTTTATCGGATCTGCGGGAGGGGTTAGGCAATGAGCAGTTCTTC
CDR3 protein: CASSLSDLREGLGNEQFF

J gene: TRBJ2-1
D gene: -
clone size: -
V gene: TRBV4-1
CDR3 DNA: TGCGCCAGCAGCCTTCGGTCTGTCAATACCTACAATGAGCGGTTCTTC
CDR3 protein: CASSLRSVNTYNERFF

J gene: TRBJ1-6
D gene: TRBD1
clone size: -
V gene: TRBV7-2
CDR3 DNA: TGTGCCAGCAGCTTATGGGGCAGGGGGGAGAATTCACCCCTCCACTTT
CDR3 protein: CASSLWGRGENSPLHF

J gene: TRBJ1-2
D gene: -
clone size: -
V gene: TRBV12-3/TRBV12-4
CDR3 DNA: TGTGCCAGCAGTTTATCGGGTGCTTGGGGCTACACCTTC
CDR3 protein: CASSLSGAWGYTF

J gene: TRBJ2-2
D gene: TRBD1
clone size: -
V gene: TRBV5-5
CDR3 DNA: TGTGCCAGCAGCTATTATAATCTGGACAGGGCGAACACCGGGGAGCTGTTTTTT
CDR3 protein: CASSYYNLDRANTGELFF

J gene: TRBJ2-3
D gene: -
clone size: -
V gene: TRBV3-1
CDR3 DNA: TGTGCCAGCAGCCTCACGGGACTGCACACAGATACGCAGTATTTT
CDR3 protein: CASSLTGLHTDTQYF

J gene: TRBJ1-5
D gene: -
clone size: -
V gene: TRBV20-1
CDR3 DNA: TGCAGTGCTAGAGAGGCAGGGTTCAATCAGCCCCAGCATTTT
CDR3 protein: CSAREAGFNQPQHF

J gene: TRBJ1-4
D gene: -
clone size: once
V gene: TRBV14
CDR3 DNA: TGTGCCAGCAGCCAAGATCTGGCCGGTACTAATGAAAAACTGTTTTTT
CDR3 protein: CASSQDLAGTNEKLFF

J gene: TRBJ1-2
D gene: -
clone size: -
V gene: TRBV6-2/TRBV6-3
CDR3 DNA: TGTGCCAGCAGTTACAGTAGATATGGCTACACCTTC
CDR3 protein: CASSYSRYGYTF

J gene: TRBJ1-6
D gene: -
clone size: -
V gene: TRBV25-1
CDR3 DNA: TGTGCCAGCATGGGGGGCGTTGGGAATTCACCCCTCCACTTT
CDR3 protein: CASMGGVGNSPLHF

J gene: TRBJ1-1
D gene: -
clone size: -
V gene: TRBV5-1
CDR3 DNA: TGCGCCAGCAGCTCAGAGGAGGGGGGGGCTTTCTTT
CDR3 protein: CASSSEEGGAFF

J gene: TRBJ2-7
D gene: TRBD2
clone size: -
V gene: TRBV29-1
CDR3 DNA: TGCAGCTCAGAAGGTGGACTAGCGGGAGGCGATGAGCAGTACTTC
CDR3 protein: CSSEGGLAGGDEQYF

J gene: TRBJ2-1
D gene: TRBD2
clone size: few
V gene: TRBV4-1
CDR3 DNA: TGCGCCAGCAGCCTATCCGGCATGAGACTAGCAGGGATGGGGCAGTTCTTC
CDR3 protein: CASSLSGMRLAGMGQFF

J gene: TRBJ2-1
D gene: -
clone size: -
V gene: TRBV27
CDR3 DNA: TGTGCCAGCAGTTTAATCGGGTTACACAAAGATTTCTACAATGAGCAGTTCTTC
CDR3 protein: CASSLIGLHKDFYNEQFF

J gene: TRBJ2-7
D gene: -
clone size: -
V gene: TRBV20-1
CDR3 DNA: TGCAGTGCCGCCCCTGGCGCCTCCTACGAGCAGTACTTC
CDR3 protein: CSAAPGASYEQYF

J gene: TRBJ2-7
D gene: -
clone size: -
V gene: TRBV7-8
CDR3 DNA: TGTGCCAGCAGCTTAGGCATCCAGGAGCAGTACTTC
CDR3 protein: CASSLGIQEQYF

J gene: TRBJ1-2
D gene: -
clone size: -
V gene: TRBV20-1
CDR3 DNA: TGCAGTGCTGGGACGGGGAGGGTCGATGGCTACACCTTC
CDR3 protein: CSAGTGRVDGYTF

J gene: TRBJ2-7
D gene: -
clone size: few
V gene: TRBV27
CDR3 DNA: TGTGCCAGCAGTTTATCTGTTTTGCACGAGCAGTACTTC
CDR3 protein: CASSLSVLHEQYF

J gene: TRBJ2-7
D gene: TRBD2
clone size: few
V gene: TRBV20-1
CDR3 DNA: TGCAGTGCTCACCTCGGACTAGCGGATCCCTACGAGCAGTACTTC
CDR3 protein: CSAHLGLADPYEQYF

J gene: TRBJ2-5
D gene: -
clone size: -
V gene: TRBV5-1
CDR3 DNA: TGCGCCAGCAGCTTTGATCCAGCTACCTACAATGAGCAGTACTTC
CDR3 protein: CASSFDPATYNEQYF

J gene: TRBJ2-7
D gene: TRBD1
clone size: -
V gene: TRBV11-2
CDR3 DNA: TGTGCCAGCAGCATCCGGGACAGACCATACGAGCAGTACTTC
CDR3 protein: CASSIRDRPYEQYF

J gene: TRBJ1-2
D gene: -
clone size: once
V gene: TRBV27
CDR3 DNA: TGTGCCAGCAGTGTAGGCCCGAGTCACTATGGCTACACCTTC
CDR3 protein: CASSVGPSHYGYTF